This TCR beta chain was identified during a study of blood T cell repertoires in COVID-19. Per germline, CDR1 SGHDN and CDR2 FVKESK. This CDR3 has 12 amino acids. The V gene lost 4 bases and the J gene lost 14 bases, with 17 bases spanning the gap. Sequencing used immunoSEQ multiplex PCR; TCRdb keeps in-frame clones, though not all of them. The table lists under 200,000 clones, about 86% of them singletons. This chain links TRBV14 with TRBJ1-2; no definite D call. Specimen: peripheral blood. This clonotype was obtained from a human donor with acute or convalescent COVID-19. The donor label of this sample is uncertain. CDR3 nucleotides: TGTGCCAGCAGCCTCCCCGGAGGCCGTCTTACCTTC. This codes for CASSLPGGRLTF.